The 19 T cell receptor beta chains given below trace back to one sample, sequenced in a study of blood T cell repertoires in COVID-19. Clones were sequenced by immunoSEQ multiplex PCR, and TCRdb holds only the in-frame ones, with some missing. The sample holds about 230,000 clones, under 85% seen once. Sequencing was carried out using peripheral blood. The receptors derive from a woman aged 30 to 39 with COVID-19, enrolled during active disease.

The chain employs TRBV9 and TRBJ2-7; 9 nucleotides agree with TRBD1. Germline V lookup: CDR1 SGDLS, CDR2 YYNGEE. V gave up 3 bases and J gave up 6 bases; unmatched junction bases: 10. This CDR3 is 15 amino acids long. The CDR3 nucleotides read TGTGCCAGCAGCGCCTTGGGACAGGGCTTGAGCGAGCAGTACTTC. Translation: CASSALGQGLSEQYF.

The CDR3 spells CASSLLALADTQYF. CDR3 sequence (DNA): TGTGCCAGCAGCCTGCTAGCGTTAGCAGATACGCAGTATTTT. The genes are TRBV28 and TRBJ2-3, with D possibly being TRBD2 (6 bases). CDR1 MDHEN and CDR2 SYDVKM come from the germline V gene. Trimming removed 6 bases at V and 4 bases at J, with 14 bases between. The CDR3 consists of 14 residues.

The sample holds one count of this clone. This rearrangement joins TRBV7-2 to TRBJ2-2, with a possible D match to TRBD2 (7 bases). This CDR3 is built from 14 residues. Germline CDR1 is SGHTA and CDR2 is FQGNSA. Trimming took off 0 bases at V and 6 bases at J, with 8 bases between the two ends. CDR3 sequence: CASSLAGGPGELFF. For the CDR3, the DNA is TGTGCCAGCAGCTTAGCGGGGGGGCCCGGGGAGCTGTTTTTT.

The chain couples TRBV14 to TRBJ1-6, with D maybe TRBD1 (6 bases). Trimming cost V 4 bases and J 6 bases, with 16 bases left between them. Germline V gives CDR1 SGHDN, CDR2 FVKESK. This CDR3 has 16 amino acids. The chain's CDR3 is CASSLARGGGNSPLHF. The CDR3 nucleotides read TGTGCCAGCAGCCTCGCGAGGGGGGGAGGTAATTCACCCCTCCACTTT.

This CDR3 reads CASSSPTSGTNIQYF. The CDR3, as DNA: TGTGCCAGCAGTTCCCCTACTAGCGGGACAAACATTCAGTACTTC. The V call is TRBV6-2 or TRBV6-3, the J call TRBJ2-4; 10 positions agree with TRBD2. With 4 bases clipped from V and 6 bases from J, the junction kept 6 bases outside the gene matches. This CDR3 has 15 amino acids. Germline V gives CDR1 MNHEY, CDR2 SVGEGT.

The chain carries TRBV19 and TRBJ1-2, with D unresolved. The CDR3 covers 14 residues. Germline V gene sequence: CDR1 LNHDA, CDR2 SQIVND (reference sequence). V lost 1 base, J lost 2 bases, and 8 bases lay in between. CDR3 in DNA: TGTGCCAGTAGTATAGGCGCAAGAAACTATGGCTACACCTTC. Translating gives CASSIGARNYGYTF. Looking up the rest from reference TRBV19 and TRBJ1-2 gives the full variable domain: DGGITQSPKYLFRKEGQNVTLSCEQNLNHDAMYWYRQDPGQGLRLIYYSQIVNDFQKGDIAEGYSVSREKKESFPLTVTSAQKNPTAFYLCASSIGARNYGYTFGSGTRLTVV.

The count of this clone is one. J is TRBJ2-7 and V is TRBV5-1, with 7 bases matching TRBD1. The CDR3 spans 14 residues. Per the germline V gene, CDR1 is SGHRS and CDR2 is YFSETQ. With V trimmed by 0 bases and J by 5 bases, 5 bases remained unmatched. The CDR3 DNA reads as TGCGCCAGCAGCTTGGGACAGGGATTCCACGAGCAGTACTTC. Translation gives CASSLGQGFHEQYF.

The chain carries TRBV6-2 or TRBV6-3 and TRBJ2-1, with a tentative D call TRBD1 (5 bases). Germline V CDR1 and CDR2: MNHEY, SVGEGT. CDR3 length equals 15 residues. V dropped 6 bases and J dropped 8 bases, with 20 bases sitting between them. DNA of the CDR3: TGTGCCAGCAGCCAGACAGCCCTAAAAAGAGATGAGCAGTTCTTC. This encodes CASSQTALKRDEQFF.

The rearrangement joins TRBV5-1 to TRBJ1-4; TRBD1 matches at 9 bases. The length of the CDR3 is 14 residues. V was pared by 5 bases and J by 8 bases, with 7 bases of the junction left unmatched. Germline V gene sequence: CDR1 SGHRS, CDR2 YFSETQ. CDR3 loop: CASSFTGGAEKLFF. The CDR3 nucleotides are TGCGCCAGCAGTTTCACAGGGGGCGCGGAAAAACTGTTTTTT.

This chain connects TRBV5-6 to TRBJ1-5, with TRBD1 matching over 8 bases. The CDR3 runs 13 residues. J gave up 7 bases and V 4 bases, and 4 bases lay outside the gene matches. Germline CDR1 SGHDT, CDR2 YYEEEE. CDR3 sequence reads: CASSRTGSQPQHF. In DNA, the CDR3 is TGTGCCAGCAGCCGGACAGGGAGCCAGCCCCAGCATTTT.

The sample holds one count of this clone. The rearrangement links TRBV7-6 to TRBJ1-1; D gene unclear. This CDR3 spans 15 amino acids. Trimming shortened V by 5 bases and J by 2 bases, and 15 bases separated the two germline ends. Germline V gene lookup returns CDR1 SGHVS and CDR2 FNYEAQ. CDR3 in amino acids: CASSPRGSSNTEAFF. Here the CDR3 DNA reads TGTGCCAGCAGCCCCCGCGGCAGCTCAAACACTGAAGCTTTCTTT.

The chain couples TRBV9 to TRBJ1-4, with a possible D match to TRBD1 (6 bases). The CDR3 has 15 amino acids. Trimming stripped 0 bases from V and 5 bases from J, with 11 bases between. The germline gives CDR1 SGDLS, CDR2 YYNGEE. The CDR3 nucleotides are TGTGCCAGCAGCGTAGCGATAGGGGGAAATGAAAAACTGTTTTTT. Protein sequence: CASSVAIGGNEKLFF.

V gene TRBV4-1 combines with J gene TRBJ2-7, with 11 bases matching TRBD1. Trimming at V came to 1 base and at J to 7 bases, leaving 6 bases not matched to a gene. Germline lookup yields CDR1 MGHRA and CDR2 YSYEKL. This CDR3 region has 15 residues. CDR3 region: CASSQGTGGLEEQYF. The DNA of the CDR3 is TGCGCCAGCAGCCAAGGGACAGGGGGCCTTGAGGAGCAGTACTTC.

The rearrangement joins TRBV3-1 (or the pseudogene TRBV3-2) to TRBJ1-1; 7 positions agree with TRBD1. The junction had 13 bases not matched to a gene; V was cut back by 5 bases and J by 1 base. CDR3 length: 17 amino acids. Germline CDR1 is LGHDT and CDR2 is YNNKEL (reference sequence). Here the CDR3 reads CASSYRFRGPENTEAFF. CDR3 nucleotide sequence: TGTGCCAGCAGCTACCGATTTAGGGGGCCTGAGAACACTGAAGCTTTCTTT.

The chain couples TRBV3-1 (or the pseudogene TRBV3-2) to TRBJ1-1; 7 bases are shared with TRBD1. The CDR3 has 15 amino acids. Germline CDR1 and CDR2: LGHDT and YNNKEL (reference sequence). The V and J ends lost 0 bases and 7 bases, in that order; junction bases with no gene match: 8. CDR3 residues: CASSQDPGTVYEAFF. CDR3 DNA sequence: TGTGCCAGCAGCCAAGACCCCGGGACAGTCTATGAAGCTTTCTTT.

The genes are TRBV6-2 or TRBV6-3 and TRBJ1-1, with D possibly TRBD1 on 6 matching bases. V shed 4 bases and J shed 14 bases, with 17 bases lying between them. Germline loops: CDR1 MNHEY, CDR2 SVGEGT. CDR3 length: 12 residues. In DNA form, the CDR3 reads TGTGCCAGCAGTTCGAGGGGGGGGCTAGTCTTCTTT. This encodes CASSSRGGLVFF.

V and J are TRBV28 and TRBJ1-4; the D is unclear. The CDR3 runs 14 residues. V dropped 4 bases and J dropped 0 bases, with 6 bases sitting between them. Germline V gene data show CDR1 as MDHEN and CDR2 as SYDVKM. The CDR3 loop is CASSSGATNEKLFF. CDR3 coding DNA: TGTGCCAGCAGTTCAGGTGCAACTAATGAAAAACTGTTTTTT.

J is TRBJ1-1 and V is TRBV3-1 (or the pseudogene TRBV3-2); D possibly corresponds to TRBD1 (5 bases). Germline V CDR1 and CDR2: LGHDT, YNNKEL (reference sequence). V shed 3 bases and J shed 6 bases, with 14 bases lying between them. The CDR3 loop spans 14 amino acids. CDR3 nucleotide sequence: TGTGCCAGCAGCCAGAGTTCAGGGCGGCCTGAAGCTTTCTTT. Translation gives CASSQSSGRPEAFF.

This chain links TRBV13 with TRBJ2-1, with 11 bases that match TRBD2. The germline gives CDR1 PRHDT, CDR2 FYEKMQ (reference sequence). J gave up 9 bases and V 6 bases, and 10 bases lay outside the gene matches. The CDR3 runs to 15 residues. This CDR3 reads CASRQLAGAEGEQFF. The CDR3 coding sequence is TGTGCCAGCAGACAACTAGCGGGAGCTGAAGGTGAGCAGTTCTTC.